Below are 5 T cell receptor beta chains sequenced from a single sample in a study of blood T cell repertoires in COVID-19. Generated by immunoSEQ multiplex PCR, the TCRdb table keeps only in-frame clones and is missing some. Of 200,000 to 250,000 clones listed, approximately 90% are singletons. The material sequenced was peripheral blood. The receptors shown here come from a woman between 18 and 30 years old who had recovered from COVID-19.

CDR3 sequence reads: CASKVGRGGELFF. The CDR3 DNA reads as TGTGCCAGCAAGGTCGGGAGGGGCGGGGAGCTGTTTTTT. V gene TRBV7-3 combines with J gene TRBJ2-2; TRBD2 aligns across 8 bases. The CDR3 has 13 amino acids. Germline loops: CDR1 SGHTA, CDR2 FQGTGA. Losses at the gene ends were 7 bases for V and 7 bases for J; bases not matched to a gene: 5.

The rearrangement joins TRBV30 to TRBJ2-7; 11 positions match TRBD2. V lost 0 bases to trimming and J lost 4 bases; unmatched junction nucleotides: 8. Germline CDR1 and CDR2: GTSNPN and SVGIG (reference sequence). The CDR3 is 16 residues long. CDR3 DNA sequence: TGTGCCTGGAGTGTGATCACTAGCGGGAGTAGGTACGAGCAGTACTTC. This encodes CAWSVITSGSRYEQYF.

The genes are TRBV24-1 and TRBJ2-1, with 13 bases that match TRBD2. The CDR3 runs to 17 residues. Germline V gives CDR1 KGHDR, CDR2 SFDVKD. J was trimmed by 9 bases and V by 2 bases; bases with no gene match: 9. CDR3 DNA: TGTGCCACCAGTGATTCGGCCGGGACTAGCGGGATTGGTGAGCAGTTCTTC. Amino acid sequence: CATSDSAGTSGIGEQFF.

This chain uses TRBV9 with TRBJ2-1; 10 nucleotides line up with TRBD1. The germline CDR1 and CDR2 sequences are SGDLS and YYNGEE. This CDR3 is 20 amino acids long. The V and J ends lost 4 bases and 1 base, in that order; junction bases with no gene match: 17. This chain's CDR3 is CASSPRTGGSFIRSYNEQFF. The CDR3 region has the DNA TGTGCCAGCAGCCCACGGACAGGGGGAAGCTTTATTAGGTCCTACAATGAGCAGTTCTTC.

CDR3 DNA: TGTGCCAGCACTCCCAGGGGCAATCAGCCCCAGCATTTT. Translated: CASTPRGNQPQHF. V is TRBV12-3 or TRBV12-4 and J is TRBJ1-5; D possibly corresponds to TRBD1 (5 bases). The length of the CDR3 is 13 residues. Trimming removed 7 bases from V and 2 bases from J, with 9 bases in between.